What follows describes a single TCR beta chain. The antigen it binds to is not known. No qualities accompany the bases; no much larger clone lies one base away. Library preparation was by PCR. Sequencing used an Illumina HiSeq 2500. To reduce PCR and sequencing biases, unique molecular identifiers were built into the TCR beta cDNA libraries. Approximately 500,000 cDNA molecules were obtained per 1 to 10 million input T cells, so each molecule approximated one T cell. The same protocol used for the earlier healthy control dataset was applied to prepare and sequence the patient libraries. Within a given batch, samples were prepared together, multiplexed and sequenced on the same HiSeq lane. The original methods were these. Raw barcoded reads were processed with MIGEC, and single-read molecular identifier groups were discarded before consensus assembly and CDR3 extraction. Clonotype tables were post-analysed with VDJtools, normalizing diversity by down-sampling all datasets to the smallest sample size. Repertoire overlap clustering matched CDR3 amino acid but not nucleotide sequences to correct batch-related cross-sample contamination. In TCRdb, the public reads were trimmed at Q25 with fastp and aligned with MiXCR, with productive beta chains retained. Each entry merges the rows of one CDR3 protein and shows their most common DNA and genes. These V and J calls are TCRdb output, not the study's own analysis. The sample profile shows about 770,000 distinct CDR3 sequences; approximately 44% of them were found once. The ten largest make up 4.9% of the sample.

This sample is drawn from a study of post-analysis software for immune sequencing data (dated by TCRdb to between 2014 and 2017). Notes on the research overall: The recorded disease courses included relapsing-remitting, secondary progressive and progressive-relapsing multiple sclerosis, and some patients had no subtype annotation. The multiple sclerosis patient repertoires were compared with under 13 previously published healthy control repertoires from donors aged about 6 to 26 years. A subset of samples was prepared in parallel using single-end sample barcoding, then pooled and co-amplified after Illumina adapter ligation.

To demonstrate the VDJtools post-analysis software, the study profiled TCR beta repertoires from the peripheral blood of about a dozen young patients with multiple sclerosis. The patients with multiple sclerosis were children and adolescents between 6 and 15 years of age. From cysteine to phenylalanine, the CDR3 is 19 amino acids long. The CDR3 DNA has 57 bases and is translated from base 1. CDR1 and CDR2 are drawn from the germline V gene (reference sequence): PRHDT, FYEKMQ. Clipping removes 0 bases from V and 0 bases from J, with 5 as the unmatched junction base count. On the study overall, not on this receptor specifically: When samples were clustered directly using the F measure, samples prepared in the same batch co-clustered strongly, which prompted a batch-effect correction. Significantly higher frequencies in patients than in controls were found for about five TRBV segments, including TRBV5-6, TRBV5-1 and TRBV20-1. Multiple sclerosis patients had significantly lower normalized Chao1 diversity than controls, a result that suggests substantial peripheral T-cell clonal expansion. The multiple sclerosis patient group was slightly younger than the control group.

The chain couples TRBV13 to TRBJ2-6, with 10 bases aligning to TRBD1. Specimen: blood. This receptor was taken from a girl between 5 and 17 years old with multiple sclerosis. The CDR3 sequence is CASSLGAWDRGSGANVLTF. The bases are TGTGCCAGCAGCTTAGGCGCGTGGGACAGGGGCTCTGGGGCCAACGTCCTGACTTTC. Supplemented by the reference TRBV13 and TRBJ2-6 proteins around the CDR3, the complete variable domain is AAGVIQSPRHLIKEKRETATLKCYPIPRHDTVYWYQQGPGQDPQFLISFYEKMQSDKGSIPDRFSAQQFSDYHSELNMSSLELGDSALYFCASSLGAWDRGSGANVLTFGAGSRLTVL.